Only one count was recorded for the clone carrying this T cell receptor beta chain. Its antigen is not identified. Germline V gene lookup returns CDR1 SGHVS and CDR2 FNYEAQ. The V end lost 1 base, the J end lost 3 bases, and 19 bases lay between the germline ends. This CDR3 comprises 17 residues. At the deep level, the assay was run. Genomic DNA per cell subset filled all wells of several immunoSEQ plates. Per the original data handling: Filtering differed for immunoSEQ, which gave only junction sequences without quality scores. Sequencing was performed with immunoSEQ multiplex PCR; in TCRdb, only in-frame clones are kept and a portion is missing. The D gene and trimming were derived from the DNA, and the V and J assignments and clone size from that table. The sample comprises roughly 2.1 million clones, around 93% of which are singletons, and around 1.7% rests with the top ten. Naive CD8 cells comprised CD45RO-negative, CCR7-positively selected cells, excluding terminally differentiated effector memory CD45RA+ cells.

The data stem from a study of shared clonotypes between healthy human individuals. Study-wide results and caveats: Between a few donors, naive CD4 clonotypes were shared at a level of approximately 5%.

This chain links TRBV7-6 with TRBJ2-7; D remains ambiguous. Sequencing was done on a sample of naive CD8+ T cells from PBMCs. This TCR was recovered from a man younger than 35 in good health. Some clones in this sample may be carry-over from other donors' samples. The CDR3 sequence is CASSLGTAEGFHYEQYF. The CDR3 DNA reads as TGTGCCAGCAGCTTAGGGACGGCAGAAGGATTTCACTACGAGCAGTACTTC.